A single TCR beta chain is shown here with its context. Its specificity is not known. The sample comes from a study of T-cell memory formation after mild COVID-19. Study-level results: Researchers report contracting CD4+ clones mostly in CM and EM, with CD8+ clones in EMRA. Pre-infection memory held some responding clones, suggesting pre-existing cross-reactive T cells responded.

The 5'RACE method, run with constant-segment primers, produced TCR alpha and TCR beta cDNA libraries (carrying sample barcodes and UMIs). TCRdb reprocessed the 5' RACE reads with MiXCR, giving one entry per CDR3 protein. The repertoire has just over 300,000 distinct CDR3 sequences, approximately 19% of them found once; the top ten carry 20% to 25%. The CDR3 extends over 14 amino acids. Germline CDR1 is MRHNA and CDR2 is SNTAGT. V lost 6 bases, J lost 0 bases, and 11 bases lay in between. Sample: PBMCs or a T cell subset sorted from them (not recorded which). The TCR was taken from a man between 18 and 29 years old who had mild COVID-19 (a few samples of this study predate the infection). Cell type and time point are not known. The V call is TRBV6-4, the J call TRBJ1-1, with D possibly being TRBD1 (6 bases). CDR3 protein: CASSPDRLNTEAFF. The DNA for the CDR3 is TGTGCCAGCAGCCCTGACAGGTTGAACACTGAAGCTTTCTTT.